These 4 T cell receptor beta chains share one sample of origin, sequenced in a study of CD8+CD57+ T cells in acquired aplastic anemia (dated by TCRdb to the late 2010s). The patients picked for sequencing were ones in whom flow cytometry had shown an expansion of CD8+CD57+ cells. Instrument used: Illumina HiSeq 2000. Genomic DNA was used as template for profiling of TCR beta VDJ combinations and CDR3 sequences. TCRdb took the public reads, trimmed them with fastp at Q25, ran MiXCR for clone calling and kept in-frame beta chains. A single entry per CDR3 protein holds the most common genes and DNA from its merged rows. The sample table lists roughly 500,000 distinct CDR3 sequences, less than 35% of them with a count of one. In total, the top ten clones hold nearly 0.85% of the sample. The sequencing input was sorted CD4+, CD8+, or CD8+CD57+ T cells (not recorded which) from PBMCs. The source is a human donor with aplastic anemia.

This chain joins TRBV15 and TRBJ1-1; D is undetermined. V lost 4 bases to trimming and J lost 4 bases, with 10 bases between them. The CDR3 consists of 13 residues. The germline CDR1 and CDR2 sequences are LNHNV and YYDKDF (reference sequence). CDR3 DNA: TGTGCCACCAGCAAGGACCGGGGCACTGAAGCTTTCTTT. This translates into CATSKDRGTEAFF.

This clonotype showed up many times. In nucleotides, the CDR3 is TGTGCCAGCAGTGAAATTGTGGATAGCGGGGGGAGCTACGAGCAGTACTTC. The encoded protein is CASSEIVDSGGSYEQYF. This chain joins TRBV2 and TRBJ2-7, with TRBD2 matching 10 bases. CDR3 length: 17 residues. The trim removed 2 bases at V and 3 bases at J, leaving 10 bases unmatched. CDR1 and CDR2 from the germline V gene are SNHLY and FYNNEI.

The chain has TRBV25-1 and TRBJ1-6; perhaps TRBD1 as D (5 bases). CDR3 length equals 13 residues. V lost 5 bases and J lost 9, with 11 bases in between. Per germline, CDR1 MGHDK and CDR2 SYGVNS. CDR3 nucleotide sequence: TGTGCCAGCAGTTTAGTTGGGGCTTCACCCCTCCACTTT. Translating gives CASSLVGASPLHF.

This rearrangement joins TRBV3-1 to TRBJ1-1; tentative D call: TRBD1 (5 bases). Germline V gives CDR1 LGHDT, CDR2 YNNKEL (reference sequence). V was pared by 0 bases and J by 5 bases, with 13 bases between. CDR3 size: 15 residues. The CDR3 bases are TGTGCCAGCAGCCAAGATGGGGGTGCCTATACTGAAGCTTTCTTT. This sequence encodes CASSQDGGAYTEAFF.